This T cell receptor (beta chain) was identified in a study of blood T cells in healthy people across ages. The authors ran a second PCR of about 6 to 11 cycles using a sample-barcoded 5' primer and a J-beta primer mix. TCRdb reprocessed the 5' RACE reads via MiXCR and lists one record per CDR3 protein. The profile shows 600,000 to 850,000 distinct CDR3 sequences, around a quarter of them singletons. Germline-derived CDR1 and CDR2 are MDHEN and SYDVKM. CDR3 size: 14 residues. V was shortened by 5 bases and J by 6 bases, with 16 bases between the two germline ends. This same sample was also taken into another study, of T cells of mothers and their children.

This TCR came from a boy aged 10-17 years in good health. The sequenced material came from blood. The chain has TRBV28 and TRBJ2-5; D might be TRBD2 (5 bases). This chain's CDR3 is CASSERAAPKTQYF. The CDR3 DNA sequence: TGTGCCAGCAGTGAGAGGGCCGCCCCTAAGACCCAGTACTTC.